A single sample gave rise to the 27 T cell receptor beta chains below, sequenced in a study of regulatory T cells in long-lasting Graves disease. The TCR beta library used iRepertoire HTBI primers with Arm-PCR amplification of CDR3. MiXCR, applied by TCRdb to the multiplex PCR reads, yields one record per CDR3 protein. The data contain 300,000 to 400,000 distinct CDR3 sequences, over 15% of them seen just once; the ten biggest clones take up 25% to 30%. Stated time point: newly diagnosed GD, antithyroid drugs for less than 3 months. PBMC RNA was the source of the TCR library. The sample was also linked to a second study, of T cells in Graves' hyperthyroidism and ophthalmopathy.

Sample: peripheral blood mononuclear cells (PBMCs), taken at new diagnosis, from a patient treated with antithyroid drugs. The receptors here all came from a man in his forties with Graves disease.

This clonotype was counted only a few times. CDR3 in amino acids: CASSAPTGEWGQPQHF. In nucleotides, the CDR3 is TGTGCCAGCAGCGCCCCGACAGGGGAGTGGGGTCAGCCCCAGCATTTT. This sequence joins TRBV9 and TRBJ1-5; 8 nucleotides agree with TRBD1. Germline V lookup: CDR1 SGDLS, CDR2 YYNGEE. V lost 3 bases and J lost 6; bases outside the gene matches: 11. This CDR3 comprises 16 residues.

The sample holds many counts of this clonotype. This sequence joins TRBV11-1 and TRBJ1-1, with D unclear. CDR3 length equals 14 residues. Germline CDR1 SGHAT, CDR2 FQDESV (reference sequence). The V and J ends lost 2 bases and 5 bases respectively, with 12 bases between them. Here the CDR3 reads CASSLTTVFTEAFF. The CDR3 DNA reads TGTGCCAGCAGCTTAACGACGGTGTTTACTGAAGCTTTCTTT.

V is TRBV10-3 and J is TRBJ1-1; a possible D gene is TRBD1 (6 bases). Trimming took off 6 bases at V and 6 bases at J, with 11 bases between the two ends. Germline V gene lookup returns CDR1 ENHRY and CDR2 SYGVKD. The CDR3 consists of 12 residues. The CDR3 loop is CAIRGAGAEAFF. The CDR3 DNA reads as TGTGCCATCAGGGGAGCAGGGGCTGAAGCTTTCTTT.

This clonotype was seen repeatedly, ten times or more. This chain joins TRBV20-1 and TRBJ2-7; TRBD2 aligns across 8 bases. After removal of 0 bases from V and 4 bases from J, the junction contained 11 bases not matched to a gene. From germline, CDR1 is DFQATT and CDR2 SNEGSKA (reference sequence). The CDR3 has 16 residues. The CDR3 region is CSARDSEGLAMYEQYF. In nucleotides, the CDR3 is TGCAGTGCTAGAGATTCGGAAGGACTAGCAATGTACGAGCAGTACTTC.

This clonotype has just a few counts. This chain joins TRBV10-3 and TRBJ1-6; TRBD1 matches 7 bases. The length of the CDR3 is 15 residues. The J segment lost 10 bases and the V segment lost 4 bases, leaving 10 bases of the junction unmatched. The germline V gene has CDR1 ENHRY and CDR2 SYGVKD. The CDR3 reads CAISGPTGVGSPLHF. The CDR3 DNA follows: TGTGCCATCAGTGGCCCAACAGGGGTTGGATCACCCCTCCACTTT.

This clonotype was seen ten or more times. The rearrangement uses TRBV14 and TRBJ2-3, with D possibly matching TRBD1 (5 bases). The CDR3 spans 14 residues. V gave up 0 bases and J gave up 3 bases, with 7 bases separating them. Looked up from germline, CDR1 is SGHDN and CDR2 is FVKESK. The DNA of the CDR3 is TGTGCCAGCAGCCAAGATCCAGGGACAGATACGCAGTATTTT. Amino acid sequence: CASSQDPGTDTQYF.

The V and J genes are TRBV7-9 and TRBJ2-3; unclear D gene. This CDR3 is 9 amino acids long. The germline V gene has CDR1 SEHNR and CDR2 FQNEAQ (reference sequence). V gave up 10 bases and J gave up 5 bases, with 4 bases separating them. CDR3 sequence (DNA): TGTGCCACGGGAGATACGCAGTATTTT. Its protein is CATGDTQYF.

This clonotype was detected a few times. The chain combines TRBV4-1 with TRBJ1-5; D not certain. V shed 5 bases and J shed 4 bases, with 15 bases lying between them. Germline CDR1 is MGHRA and CDR2 is YSYEKL. CDR3 length: 15 amino acids. The CDR3 DNA follows: TGCGCCAGCAGCTCTCGGTGGGTTTCAAATCAGCCCCAGCATTTT. Protein: CASSSRWVSNQPQHF.

This clonotype was picked up many times. The chain uses TRBV7-2 and TRBJ1-1; no reliable D call. Trimming took 1 base from V and 8 from J, leaving 5 bases between them. Germline V lookup: CDR1 SGHTA, CDR2 FQGNSA. This CDR3 has 11 residues. CDR3: CASSLVLEAFF. The CDR3 DNA is TGTGCCAGCAGCTTAGTTTTAGAAGCTTTCTTT. Together with reference TRBV7-2 and TRBJ1-1, the CDR3 gives the full variable domain: GAGVSQSPSNKVTEKGKDVELRCDPISGHTALYWYRQSLGQGLEFLIYFQGNSAPDKSGLPSDRFSAERTGGSVSTLTIQRTQQEDSAVYLCASSLVLEAFFGQGTRLTVV.

This clonotype was seen many times. The chain uses TRBV6-1 and TRBJ1-1; D unclear. The CDR3 has 14 amino acids. Germline V gene data show CDR1 as MNHNS and CDR2 as SASEGT. V was trimmed by 6 bases and J by 3 bases, leaving 14 bases between them. CDR3 protein: CASRRAPMDTEAFF. The CDR3 DNA is TGTGCCAGCAGGCGGGCGCCCATGGACACTGAAGCTTTCTTT.

CDR3 loop: CASSPTGNSGNTIYF. Written as DNA, the CDR3 is TGTGCCAGCAGCCCCACGGGTAACTCTGGAAACACCATATATTTT. The J gene is TRBJ1-3, the V gene TRBV9; no clear D. Trimming took 4 bases from V and 0 from J, leaving 11 bases between them. The CDR3 has 15 residues. The germline V gene has CDR1 SGDLS and CDR2 YYNGEE.

This clonotype came up many times. The chain recombines TRBV6-2 or TRBV6-3 with TRBJ1-5, with D perhaps matching TRBD1 (6 bases). Trimming took off 5 bases at V and 0 bases at J, with 14 bases between the two ends. The CDR3 runs 16 residues. Germline CDR1 and CDR2: MNHEY and SVGEGT. This CDR3 is CASSEQGPHSNQPQHF. CDR3 in DNA: TGTGCCAGCAGTGAACAGGGCCCGCATAGCAATCAGCCCCAGCATTTT.

This clonotype was seen repeatedly, ten times or more. This sequence joins TRBV10-1 and TRBJ2-3; the match to TRBD1 covers 8 bases. This CDR3 contains 14 residues. Germline assignment: CDR1 WNHNN and CDR2 SYGVQD (reference sequence). The V gene end was trimmed by 10 bases and the J gene end by 0 bases; junction bases not matched to a gene: 6. In DNA form, the CDR3 reads TGCGCCACCTCGACAGGGGAAAGCACAGATACGCAGTATTTT. Its translation is CATSTGESTDTQYF.

With regard to this clonotype: At one boundary the junction diverges from the germline segment, which might be a read error. The chain is built from TRBV6-1 and TRBJ2-3; TRBD2 agrees at 14 bases. Germline lookup yields CDR1 MNHNS and CDR2 SASEGT. CDR3 size: 17 residues. DNA for the CDR3: TGTGCCAGCAGCGAAGACAGACTAGCGGGGGGGCCAGATACGCAGTATTTT. This translates into CASSEDRLAGGPDTQYF.

This clonotype was counted between two and nine times. V usage is TRBV10-2 and J usage is TRBJ2-5; tentative D call: TRBD2 (5 bases). Germline V gene sequence: CDR1 WSHSY, CDR2 SAAADI. V was clipped by 7 bases and J by 4 bases, with 10 bases between them. The CDR3 is 12 amino acids. This CDR3 is CASKRTGETQYF. The CDR3 bases are TGCGCCAGCAAGCGGACGGGAGAGACCCAGTACTTC.

This clonotype occurred a few times. The CDR3 protein is CASSLTPGRPNTEAFF. The CDR3 DNA is TGTGCCAGCAGCCTCACCCCGGGGCGGCCGAACACTGAAGCTTTCTTT. The V and J genes are TRBV12-3 or TRBV12-4 and TRBJ1-1, with D perhaps TRBD1 (5 bases). Deletions cut 6 bases from V and 1 base from J, with 18 bases between. The CDR3 extends over 16 amino acids.

In its sample, this clonotype was seen a few times. This rearrangement joins TRBV20-1 to TRBJ1-4; 7 bases align to TRBD1. The CDR3 contains 14 residues. In germline, CDR1 is DFQATT, CDR2 SNEGSKA (reference sequence). V lost 6 bases to trimming and J lost 8 bases; unmatched junction nucleotides: 12. The CDR3 DNA is TGCAGTGCCGGAAGCGGGACAGCATGGGAAAAACTGTTTTTT. Its protein product is CSAGSGTAWEKLFF.

Ten or more counts support this clonotype. The chain combines TRBV5-1 with TRBJ2-7; D may be TRBD1 (6 bases). The CDR3 loop spans 13 amino acids. Trimming took 3 bases from V and 4 from J, leaving 11 bases between them. Germline V CDR1 and CDR2: SGHRS, YFSETQ. The CDR3 DNA is TGCGCCAGCAGCTCCCAGGGGTCTTACGAGCAGTACTTC. Encoded protein: CASSSQGSYEQYF.

Regarding this clonotype: A much larger clone differs by one base, so this may be a read error. This rearrangement joins TRBV11-2 to TRBJ2-5; no clear D gene. Germline assignment: CDR1 SGHAT and CDR2 FQNNGV. This CDR3 has 14 amino acids. Trimming shortened V by 3 bases and J by 6 bases, and 14 bases separated the two germline ends. The CDR3 coding sequence is TGTGCCAGCAGCTTTCGACAAAAAGGGAAGACCCAGTACTTC. It translates to CASSFRQKGKTQYF.

This clonotype was picked up many times. The chain has TRBV27 and TRBJ1-5, with D unresolved. The ends were cut back, 2 bases at V and 6 bases at J, with 11 bases in the middle. The CDR3 is 14 residues long. Per the germline V gene, CDR1 is MNHEY and CDR2 is SMNVEV (reference sequence). The CDR3 DNA reads TGTGCCAGCAGTTTAACCAAAGCGGGTCAGCCCCAGCATTTT. Translation: CASSLTKAGQPQHF.

With regard to this clonotype: A single base is all that separates this from a far larger clone, so a read error is likely. This rearrangement joins TRBV6-5 to TRBJ2-7, with D perhaps TRBD1 (6 bases). This CDR3 comprises 14 residues. Germline V lookup: CDR1 MNHEY, CDR2 SVGAGI. Trimming removed 4 bases at V and 2 bases at J, with 12 bases between. The chain's CDR3 is CASSFGAGAYEQYF. In nucleotides, the CDR3 is TGTGCCAGCAGTTTCGGGGCAGGGGCCTACGAGCAGTACTTC.

There are many counts of this clonotype. The chain employs TRBV9 and TRBJ2-3, with TRBD2 matching over 9 bases. This CDR3 contains 15 residues. Germline CDR1 is SGDLS and CDR2 is YYNGEE. Trimming took 0 bases from V and 1 from J; bases not matched to a gene: 0. The CDR3 DNA reads as TGTGCCAGCAGCGTAGGGACTAGCGGCACAGATACGCAGTATTTT. It translates to CASSVGTSGTDTQYF. The entire variable domain, with the rest obtained from reference TRBV9 and TRBJ2-3, is as follows: DSGVTQTPKHLITATGQRVTLRCSPRSGDLSVYWYQQSLDQGLQFLIQYYNGEERAKGNILERFSAQQFPDLHSELNLSSLELGDSALYFCASSVGTSGTDTQYFGPGTRLTVL.

The table lists this clonotype with many counts. The chain uses TRBV4-1 and TRBJ2-7; D call uncertain. Per germline, CDR1 MGHRA and CDR2 YSYEKL. This CDR3 spans 13 amino acids. Between the trimmed V and J ends, which lost 1 base and 2 bases, there was a span of 6 bases. The CDR3 nucleotides read TGCGCCAGCAGCCAAGTGGTGGCCTACGAGCAGTACTTC. Protein sequence: CASSQVVAYEQYF.

In its sample, this clonotype was seen many times. This rearrangement joins TRBV19 to TRBJ2-7; TRBD1 aligns across 9 bases. Per germline, CDR1 LNHDA and CDR2 SQIVND (reference sequence). The CDR3 consists of 15 residues. V lost 7 bases and J lost 2; bases outside the gene matches: 9. The CDR3 protein is CASMPGQGVTYEQYF. CDR3 nucleotide sequence: TGTGCCAGTATGCCGGGACAGGGAGTTACCTACGAGCAGTACTTC.

This clonotype was counted only a few times. The genes are TRBV10-3 and TRBJ1-3; unclear D gene. The V gene lost 6 bases and the J gene lost 0 bases, with 12 bases spanning the gap. Germline V CDR1 and CDR2: ENHRY, SYGVKD. This CDR3 spans 15 amino acids. CDR3 bases: TGTGCCATCAGCCCCCGTCAGAGCTCTGGAAACACCATATATTTT. Residues: CAISPRQSSGNTIYF.

This clonotype was recorded at least ten times. One end of the junction is discordant with germline, which a read error may explain. V usage is TRBV5-1 and J usage is TRBJ2-7; tentative D call: TRBD2 (5 bases). The CDR3 consists of 13 residues. Germline V gene sequence: CDR1 SGHRS, CDR2 YFSETQ. The CDR3 bases are TGTGCCAGCAGTTTAGGAGGAACTTACGAGCAGTACTTC. This gives the protein CASSLGGTYEQYF.

V is TRBV11-2 and J is TRBJ2-3; possible D gene TRBD1, 6 bases. Germline V gene sequence: CDR1 SGHAT, CDR2 FQNNGV. Trimming took off 2 bases at V and 9 bases at J, with 6 bases between the two ends. The length of the CDR3 is 11 residues. The CDR3 spells CASSLTGTQYF. In DNA, the CDR3 is TGTGCCAGCAGCTTAACAGGGACGCAGTATTTT.